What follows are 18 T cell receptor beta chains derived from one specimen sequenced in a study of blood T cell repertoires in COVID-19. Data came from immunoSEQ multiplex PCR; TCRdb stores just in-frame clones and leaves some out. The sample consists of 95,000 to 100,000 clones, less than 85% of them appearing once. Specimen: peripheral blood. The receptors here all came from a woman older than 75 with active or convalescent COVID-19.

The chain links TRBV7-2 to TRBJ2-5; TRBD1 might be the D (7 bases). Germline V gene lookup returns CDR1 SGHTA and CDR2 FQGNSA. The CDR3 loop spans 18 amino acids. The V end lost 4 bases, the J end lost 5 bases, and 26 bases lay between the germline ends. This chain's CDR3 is CASSSGSLGGAGWETQYF. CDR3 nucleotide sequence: TGTGCCAGCAGCTCCGGGTCCTTAGGGGGCGCGGGGTGGGAGACCCAGTACTTC.

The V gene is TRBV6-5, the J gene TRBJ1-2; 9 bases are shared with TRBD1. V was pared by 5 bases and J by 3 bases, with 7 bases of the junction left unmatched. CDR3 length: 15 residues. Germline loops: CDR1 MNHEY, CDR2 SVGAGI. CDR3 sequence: CASSPQQGAYYGYTF. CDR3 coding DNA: TGTGCCAGCAGTCCCCAACAGGGGGCGTACTATGGCTACACCTTC.

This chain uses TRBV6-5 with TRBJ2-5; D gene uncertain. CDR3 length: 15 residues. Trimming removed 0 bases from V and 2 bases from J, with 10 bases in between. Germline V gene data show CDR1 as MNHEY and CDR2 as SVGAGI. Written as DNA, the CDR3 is TGTGCCAGCAGTTACTCTTTGGCAGATCAAGAGACCCAGTACTTC. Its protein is CASSYSLADQETQYF.

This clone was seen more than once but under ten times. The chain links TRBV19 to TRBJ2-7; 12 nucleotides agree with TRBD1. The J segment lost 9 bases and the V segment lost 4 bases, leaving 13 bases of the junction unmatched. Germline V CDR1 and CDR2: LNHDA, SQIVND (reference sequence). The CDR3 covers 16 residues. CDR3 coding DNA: TGTGCCAGTAGTAAAAACCAAGGGACAGGGGGCAACTGGCAGTACTTC. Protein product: CASSKNQGTGGNWQYF.

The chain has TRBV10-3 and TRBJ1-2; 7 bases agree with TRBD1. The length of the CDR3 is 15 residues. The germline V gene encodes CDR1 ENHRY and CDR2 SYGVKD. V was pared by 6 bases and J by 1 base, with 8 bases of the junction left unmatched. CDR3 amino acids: CAISPRDRDNYGYTF. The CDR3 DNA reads TGTGCCATCAGCCCTCGAGACAGGGATAACTATGGCTACACCTTC.

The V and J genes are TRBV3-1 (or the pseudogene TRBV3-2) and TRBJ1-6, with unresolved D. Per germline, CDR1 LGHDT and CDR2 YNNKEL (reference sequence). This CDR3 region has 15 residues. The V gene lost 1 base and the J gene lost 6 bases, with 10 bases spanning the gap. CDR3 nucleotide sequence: TGTGCCAGCAGCCAAGGAGCGGGTTTTAATTCACCCCTCCACTTT. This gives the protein CASSQGAGFNSPLHF.

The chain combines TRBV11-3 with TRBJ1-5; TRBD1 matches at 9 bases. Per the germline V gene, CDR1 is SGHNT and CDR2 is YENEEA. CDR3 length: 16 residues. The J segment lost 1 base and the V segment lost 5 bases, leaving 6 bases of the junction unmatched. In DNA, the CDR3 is TGTGCCAGCAGCCCGAAGACAGGGGGAAGCAATCAGCCCCAGCATTTT. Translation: CASSPKTGGSNQPQHF.

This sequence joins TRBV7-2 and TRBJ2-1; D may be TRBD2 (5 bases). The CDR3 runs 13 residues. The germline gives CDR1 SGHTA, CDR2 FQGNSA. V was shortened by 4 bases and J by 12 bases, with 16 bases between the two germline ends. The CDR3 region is CASSSGSYRGQFF. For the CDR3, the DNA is TGTGCCAGCAGCTCTGGCTCATATCGGGGGCAGTTCTTC.

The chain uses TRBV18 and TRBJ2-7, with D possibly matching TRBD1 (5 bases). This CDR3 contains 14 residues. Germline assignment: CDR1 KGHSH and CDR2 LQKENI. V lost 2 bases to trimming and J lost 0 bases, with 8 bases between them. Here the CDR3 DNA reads TGTGCCAGCTCACCAAGGACAAACTCCTACGAGCAGTACTTC. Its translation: CASSPRTNSYEQYF.

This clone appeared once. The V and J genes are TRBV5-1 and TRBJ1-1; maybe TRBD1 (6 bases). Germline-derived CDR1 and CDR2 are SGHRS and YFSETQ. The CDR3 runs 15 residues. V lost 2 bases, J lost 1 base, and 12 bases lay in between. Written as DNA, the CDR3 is TGCGCCAGCAGCTTTGGAAGGGGGAGGAACACTGAAGCTTTCTTT. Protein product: CASSFGRGRNTEAFF.

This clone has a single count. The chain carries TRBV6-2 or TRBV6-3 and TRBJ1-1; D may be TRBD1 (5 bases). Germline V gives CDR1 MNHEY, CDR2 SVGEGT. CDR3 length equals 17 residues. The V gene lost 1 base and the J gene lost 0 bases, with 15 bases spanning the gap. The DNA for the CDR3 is TGTGCCAGCAGTTACTTGGTCGGGGGAGGGATGAACACTGAAGCTTTCTTT. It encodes CASSYLVGGGMNTEAFF.

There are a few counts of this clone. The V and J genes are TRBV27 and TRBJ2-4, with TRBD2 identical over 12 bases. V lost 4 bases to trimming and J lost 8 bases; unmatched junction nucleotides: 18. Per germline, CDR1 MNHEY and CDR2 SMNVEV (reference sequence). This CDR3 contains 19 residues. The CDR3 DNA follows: TGTGCCAGCAGTTCTTACCCCAACAGACTAGCGGGAGCGAGAGACATTCAGTACTTC. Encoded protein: CASSSYPNRLAGARDIQYF.

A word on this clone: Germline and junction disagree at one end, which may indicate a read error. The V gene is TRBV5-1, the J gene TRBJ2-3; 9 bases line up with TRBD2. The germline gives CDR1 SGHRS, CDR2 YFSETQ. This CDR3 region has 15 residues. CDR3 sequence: CASSLSGRWTDTQYF. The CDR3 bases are TGTGCCAGCAGCTTGAGCGGGAGGTGGACAGATACGCAGTATTTT.

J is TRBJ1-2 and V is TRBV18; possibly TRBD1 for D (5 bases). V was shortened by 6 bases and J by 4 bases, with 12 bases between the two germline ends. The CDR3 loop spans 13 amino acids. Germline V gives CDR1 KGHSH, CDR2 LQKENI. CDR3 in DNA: TGTGCCAGCTCTGCAGGCCAGGGCTATGGCTACACCTTC. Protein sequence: CASSAGQGYGYTF.

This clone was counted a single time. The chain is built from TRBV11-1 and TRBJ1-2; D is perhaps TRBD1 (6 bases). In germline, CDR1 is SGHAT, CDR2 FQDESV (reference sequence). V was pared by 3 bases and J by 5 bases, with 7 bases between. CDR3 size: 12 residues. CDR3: CASSFGQYGYTF. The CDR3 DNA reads TGTGCCAGCAGCTTCGGACAGTATGGCTACACCTTC.

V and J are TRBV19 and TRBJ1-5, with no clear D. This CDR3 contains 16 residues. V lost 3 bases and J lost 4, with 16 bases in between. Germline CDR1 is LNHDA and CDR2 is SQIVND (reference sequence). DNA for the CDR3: TGTGCCAGTAGTATTGGTGGGTGGGCTCCAAATCAGCCCCAGCATTTT. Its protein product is CASSIGGWAPNQPQHF.

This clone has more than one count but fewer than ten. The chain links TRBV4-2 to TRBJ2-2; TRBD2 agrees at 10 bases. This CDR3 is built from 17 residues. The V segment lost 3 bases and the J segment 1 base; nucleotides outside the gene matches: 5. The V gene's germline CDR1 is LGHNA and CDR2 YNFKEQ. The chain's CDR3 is CASSHQTSGMNTGELFF. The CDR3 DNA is TGTGCCAGCAGCCACCAAACTAGCGGGATGAACACCGGGGAGCTGTTTTTT.

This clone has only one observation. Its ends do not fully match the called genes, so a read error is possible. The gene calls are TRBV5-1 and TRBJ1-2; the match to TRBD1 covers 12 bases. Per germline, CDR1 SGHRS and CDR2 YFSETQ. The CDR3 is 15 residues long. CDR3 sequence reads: CASSDRDRGLYGYTF. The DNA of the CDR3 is TGTGCCAGCAGCGACCGGGACAGGGGGCTCTATGGCTACACCTTC.